This T cell receptor (beta chain) stems from a study of OX40 agonist ivuxolimab in advanced cancers. Between the trimmed V and J ends, which lost 9 bases and 3 bases, there was a span of 11 bases. CDR3 length equals 12 residues. The germline V gene has CDR1 LNHDA and CDR2 SQIVND (reference sequence). Sequencing was performed with immunoSEQ multiplex PCR; in TCRdb, only in-frame clones are kept and a portion is missing. The table shows some 76,000 clones, with about 80% occurring only once. The receptor comes from an adult with an advanced solid tumor such as melanoma, head and neck, liver or kidney cancer. J is TRBJ1-2 and V is TRBV19; no clear D gene. Sequenced here: CD4+ or CD8+ T cells sorted from blood, sampled in a trial of the OX40 agonist ivuxolimab. In DNA form, the CDR3 reads TGTGCCAGCAAGCGACAAGACTATGGCTACACCTTC. Encoded protein: CASKRQDYGYTF.